The rows below give T cell receptor beta chains drawn from one sample of a study of high-grade serous ovarian cancer treatment subgroups. Method: immunoSEQ multiplex PCR; TCRdb's copy keeps in-frame clones and lacks some. This table has about 2,000 clones, more than 65% appearing once. The sequenced sample consisted of tumor tissue. These receptors all stem from a human donor with high-grade serous ovarian cancer. Both conserved end residues are part of each CDR3. The D gene is left open where the match is weak. Only some rows state a clone size, as once, few, many or a class for expanded clones.

TGCGCCAGCAGCCCAGGGGACCCCCAAGGGAACTATGGCTACACCTTC CASSPGDPQGNYGYTF TRBJ1-2 NA NA TRBV5-1
TGTGCCAGCAGGAAGACAGGGGTAGATACGCAGTATTTT CASRKTGVDTQYF TRBJ2-3 TRBD1 few TRBV6-5
TGTGCCAGTAGTACACCAACACAGGGGCGCGCCCTTCGTGGCTACACCTTC CASSTPTQGRALRGYTF TRBJ1-2 TRBD1 NA TRBV19
TGCGCCAGCAGCCAAGCCAGCTGGGGGGATGGGACTGAAGCTTTCTTT CASSQASWGDGTEAFF TRBJ1-1 NA NA TRBV4-3
TGTGCCAGCAGTTCCTGGGGAGCGGCCAACAATGAGCAGTTCTTC CASSSWGAANNEQFF TRBJ2-1 NA few TRBV11-1
TGTGCCAGCAGCTTAGGAGGGGGCAATCAGCCCCAGCATTTT CASSLGGGNQPQHF TRBJ1-5 NA NA TRBV7-9
TGTGCTTCAGGACATCCGTCTGGGAATGAGCAGTTCTTC CASGHPSGNEQFF TRBJ2-1 NA NA TRBV19
TGTGCCTGGAGTGTTCAAGGCGAGCAGTACTTC CAWSVQGEQYF TRBJ2-7 NA NA TRBV30
TGTGCCAGCAGCCCCAGCGCGGGGGGATGGACTGAAGCTTTCTTT CASSPSAGGWTEAFF TRBJ1-1 NA NA TRBV2
TGTGCCAGCAGCTTAACCATGGGAAGGGGGGAAGCTTTCTTT CASSLTMGRGEAFF TRBJ1-1 NA NA TRBV7-3
TGTGCCAGCAGCCGATTAACAGGCAATCAGCCCCAGCATTTT CASSRLTGNQPQHF TRBJ1-5 NA NA TRBV5-4
TGTGCCAGCAGCTTAGCCGGGACAGGGGGCAGTAATTCACCCCTCCACTTT CASSLAGTGGSNSPLHF TRBJ1-6 TRBD1 NA TRBV7-8
TGTGCCAGCAGCCAAGCAGTCACCTACGAGCAGTACTTC CASSQAVTYEQYF TRBJ2-7 NA NA TRBV14
TGTGCCAGCAGTGCACAGGGGTACGAGCAGTACTTC CASSAQGYEQYF TRBJ2-7 TRBD1 NA TRBV25-1
TGTGCCAGCAGCTTAACAGGGAGCTCCTACAATGAGCAGTTCTTC CASSLTGSSYNEQFF TRBJ2-1 NA NA TRBV7-2
TGCGCCAGCAGCCCGGAGGGTGGGGGGCACTCACCCCTCCACTTT CASSPEGGGHSPLHF TRBJ1-6 NA NA TRBV4-1
TGCGCCAGGAGTCCGGGTCCTTACTATGGCTACACCTTC CARSPGPYYGYTF TRBJ1-2 NA NA TRBV10-2